The 8 T cell receptor beta chains below come from one sample, sequenced in a study of T cell responses to AZD1222 COVID-19 vaccine. Sequenced by immunoSEQ multiplex PCR; TCRdb stores in-frame clones only, minus some. The repertoire holds roughly 150,000 clones, with approximately 90% as singletons. Here the sequenced sample was peripheral blood, taken 28 days after the second AZD1222 dose. The source is an adult who received the AZD1222 COVID-19 vaccine.

The V call is TRBV5-4, the J call TRBJ1-1, with D perhaps TRBD1 (5 bases). Trimming removed 5 bases from V and 0 bases from J, with 11 bases in between. Germline V lookup: CDR1 SGHNT, CDR2 YYREEE (reference sequence). The CDR3 extends over 14 amino acids. Here the CDR3 reads CASSTGVLNTEAFF. The CDR3 coding sequence is TGTGCCAGCAGTACAGGCGTCCTGAACACTGAAGCTTTCTTT.

This chain connects TRBV28 to TRBJ2-1; D not resolved. Looked up from germline, CDR1 is MDHEN and CDR2 is SYDVKM. This CDR3 has 11 residues. Trimming pared 6 bases from V and 5 bases from J, leaving 5 bases between. The CDR3 nucleotides read TGTGCCAGCAGGCGGAACAATGAGCAGTTCTTC. The encoded protein is CASRRNNEQFF.

The chain combines TRBV7-2 with TRBJ2-7; D is possibly TRBD1 or TRBD2 (5 bases each). This CDR3 is built from 16 residues. Germline V gene data show CDR1 as SGHTA and CDR2 as FQGNSA. The V end lost 4 bases, the J end lost 5 bases, and 21 bases lay between the germline ends. CDR3 DNA sequence: TGTGCCAGCAGCTCCCCCCCCGGGACCCCGGGCGACGAGCAGTACTTC. This translates into CASSSPPGTPGDEQYF.

The CDR3 nucleotides read TGTGCCAGTAGTATAGAAGCAAGACAGCCCAATGAGCAGTTCTTC. Its protein product is CASSIEARQPNEQFF. V gene TRBV19 combines with J gene TRBJ2-1, with D maybe TRBD1 (5 bases). There are 15 residues in the CDR3. Germline CDR1 and CDR2: LNHDA and SQIVND (reference sequence). Trimming took 0 bases from V and 6 from J, leaving 12 bases between them.

The J gene is TRBJ1-1, the V gene TRBV5-1; D perhaps matches TRBD1 (5 bases). V lost 4 bases and J 6 bases, leaving 16 bases between the germline ends. The CDR3 has 14 amino acids. Germline CDR1 and CDR2: SGHRS and YFSETQ. CDR3 nucleotide sequence: TGCGCCAGCAGCCCGAATTGGGGGGACCCTGAAGCTTTCTTT. It yields the protein CASSPNWGDPEAFF.

The chain joins TRBV20-1 to TRBJ2-1; 9 nucleotides match TRBD1. V lost 3 bases to trimming and J lost 3 bases; unmatched junction nucleotides: 12. The CDR3 is 17 residues long. Germline V gene sequence: CDR1 DFQATT, CDR2 SNEGSKA (reference sequence). CDR3 protein: CSASGTGKSGLYNEQFF. The CDR3, as DNA: TGCAGTGCTAGTGGGACAGGGAAAAGTGGCCTCTACAATGAGCAGTTCTTC.

The chain has TRBV28 and TRBJ1-5; D ambiguous. This CDR3 has 14 amino acids. V lost 7 bases, J lost 1 base, and 11 bases lay in between. Germline loops: CDR1 MDHEN, CDR2 SYDVKM. DNA for the CDR3: TGTGCCAGCACTTCGGTCTGGAGCAATCAGCCCCAGCATTTT. Protein: CASTSVWSNQPQHF.

The J gene is TRBJ1-1, the V gene TRBV28; 7 bases agree with TRBD1. CDR3 size: 17 residues. Trimming took 6 bases from V and 0 from J; bases not matched to a gene: 13. CDR1 and CDR2 (germline): MDHEN, SYDVKM. CDR3 amino acids: CASRDGTVGGMNTEAFF. In DNA form, the CDR3 reads TGTGCCAGCAGGGACGGGACAGTAGGCGGGATGAACACTGAAGCTTTCTTT.